One and the same sample provided the 9 T cell receptor beta chains below, sequenced in a study of control samples from healthy donors and cancer patients. The data were produced by immunoSEQ multiplex PCR, yet TCRdb's version contains in-frame clones alone and is incomplete. The sample has under 65,000 clones, approximately 90% seen once; the top ten hold about 0.93%. The source material was PBMCs. Every receptor here comes from a man aged 25 to 45 with colorectal cancer.

CDR3: CASSVGQGIGEKLFF. In DNA, the CDR3 is TGTGCCAGCAGCGTAGGGCAGGGGATAGGGGAAAAACTGTTTTTT. The chain is built from TRBV9 and TRBJ1-4, with D maybe TRBD1 (6 bases). There are 15 residues in the CDR3. Germline V gene lookup returns CDR1 SGDLS and CDR2 YYNGEE. The germline V and J ends were trimmed by 0 bases and 8 bases, with 14 bases remaining between them.

The rearrangement links TRBV15 to TRBJ1-5, with D possibly TRBD1 on 6 matching bases. The germline V gene encodes CDR1 LNHNV and CDR2 YYDKDF (reference sequence). V lost 2 bases to trimming and J lost 1 base, with 9 bases between them. This CDR3 comprises 15 residues. The DNA for the CDR3 is TGTGCCACCAGCAGACCGGGACAAAGCAATCAGCCCCAGCATTTT. Its translation is CATSRPGQSNQPQHF.

The chain combines TRBV12-3 or TRBV12-4 with TRBJ1-2; 8 bases match TRBD1. There are 12 residues in the CDR3. Trimming removed 7 bases from V and 6 bases from J; junction bases left unmatched: 4. The CDR3 sequence: CASTRQGNGYTF. The CDR3 region has the DNA TGTGCCAGCACCCGACAGGGGAATGGCTACACCTTC.

The rearrangement joins TRBV4-2 to TRBJ2-3; D might be TRBD2 (5 bases). The ends were cut back, 4 bases at V and 2 bases at J, with 10 bases in the middle. The CDR3 loop spans 14 amino acids. Germline V gene data show CDR1 as LGHNA and CDR2 as YNFKEQ. The DNA of the CDR3 is TGTGCCAGCAGCCTTCCCGGGAACACAGATACGCAGTATTTT. Its protein product is CASSLPGNTDTQYF.

The rearrangement uses TRBV7-8 and TRBJ1-2; D is unresolved. Trimming took off 2 bases at V and 13 bases at J, with 20 bases between the two ends. This CDR3 region has 14 residues. Germline V gives CDR1 SGHVS, CDR2 FQNEAQ. CDR3 amino acids: CASSLSLRTLSLTF. The CDR3 DNA reads TGTGCCAGCAGCTTATCTCTCAGGACCCTCAGTCTCACCTTC.

V gene TRBV7-2 combines with J gene TRBJ1-6; D is ambiguous. Germline loops: CDR1 SGHTA, CDR2 FQGNSA. The CDR3 extends over 13 amino acids. The V end lost 1 base, the J end lost 7 bases, and 5 bases lay between the germline ends. The CDR3 DNA follows: TGTGCCAGCAGCTTAGGCGCAAATTCACCCCTCCACTTT. It translates to CASSLGANSPLHF.

The chain combines TRBV10-3 with TRBJ1-1; 10 bases align to TRBD1. CDR3 length: 14 residues. V trimming: 8 bases; J trimming: 3 bases; junction bases outside the gene matches: 6. Germline CDR1 reads ENHRY; CDR2 reads SYGVKD. The CDR3 DNA sequence: TGTGCCATCGGAGACAGGGGGCGCGACACTGAAGCTTTCTTT. Protein product: CAIGDRGRDTEAFF.

The rearrangement links TRBV29-1 to TRBJ2-7; 7 nucleotides line up with TRBD1. The germline V gene encodes CDR1 SQVTM and CDR2 ANQGSEA. The CDR3 runs 13 residues. After removal of 0 bases from V and 4 bases from J, the junction contained 3 bases not matched to a gene. CDR3 in DNA: TGCAGCGTTGAAGAGCCGACAGGGTACGAGCAGTACTTC. It encodes CSVEEPTGYEQYF.

The chain joins TRBV6-5 to TRBJ1-1; D not certain. V dropped 7 bases and J dropped 5 bases, with 8 bases sitting between them. The CDR3 consists of 11 residues. Germline V gives CDR1 MNHEY, CDR2 SVGAGI. In DNA, the CDR3 is TGTGCCAGCAATGGTCAGACTGAAGCTTTCTTT. It codes for CASNGQTEAFF.